This T cell receptor beta chain was observed in a study of blood T cell repertoires in COVID-19. Study-level information: Collection of acute and convalescent COVID-19 samples took place in the United States, Italy and Spain. Sources were T cells, B-cell-depleted T cells, or PBMCs; the material itself was cDNA or gDNA.

This CDR3 spans 15 amino acids. The germline V gene has CDR1 LNHDA and CDR2 SQIVND (reference sequence). With 7 bases removed from V and 0 bases from J, the gap between germline ends came to 13 bases. Original methodology: The authors estimated nucleated cell counts from reference gene primer amplification. The method was immunoSEQ multiplex PCR; TCRdb's version includes in-frame clones alone and lacks a portion of them. That table is the source of V, J and clone size, and D and trimming were worked out from the DNA. The sample has some 59,000 clones, roughly nine tenths seen once. The chain carries TRBV19 and TRBJ2-1, with D tentatively TRBD1 (6 bases). The source of this sequence is a man aged 50-59 years with acute or convalescent COVID-19. What was sequenced was peripheral blood. This CDR3 is CASTKTGLSYNEQFF. As DNA, the CDR3 is TGTGCCAGTACCAAGACAGGCCTCTCCTACAATGAGCAGTTCTTC. Based on the CDR3 plus reference TRBV19 and TRBJ2-1, the full variable domain is DGGITQSPKYLFRKEGQNVTLSCEQNLNHDAMYWYRQDPGQGLRLIYYSQIVNDFQKGDIAEGYSVSREKKESFPLTVTSAQKNPTAFYLCASTKTGLSYNEQFFGPGTRLTVL.